Presented here are 17 T cell receptor beta chains from one specimen sequenced in a study of molecular identifiers for immune sequencing clone quantification. TCRdb processed the PCR reads anew with MiXCR; each CDR3 protein has one entry. This table has about 510,000 distinct CDR3 sequences, around 23% appearing once. Specimen: naive CD8+ T cells from blood, with Jurkat cell RNA spiked in. The subset was: FACS-sorted CD8+CD4-CCR7+CD45RA+ naive T cells. Every receptor here comes from a human donor in good health. Some libraries in this study had Jurkat cell RNA spiked in.

This clonotype was detected only a few times. The junction departs from germline at one end; a sequencing error may be responsible. The V call is TRBV11-2, the J call TRBJ2-7, with 8 bases lining up with TRBD2. This CDR3 has 13 amino acids. Looked up from germline, CDR1 is SGHAT and CDR2 is FQNNGV. The CDR3 sequence: CASTRTSSYVQYF. CDR3 nucleotide sequence: TGTGCCAGCACCCGGACTAGCTCCTACGTGCAGTACTTC. Full variable domain (outside the CDR3, taken from reference TRBV11-2 and TRBJ2-7): EAGVAQSPRYKIIEKRQSVAFWCNPISGHATLYWYQQILGQGPKLLIQFQNNGVVDDSQLPKDRFSAERLKGVDSTLKIQPAKLEDSAVYLCASTRTSSYVQYFGPGTRLTVT.

V gene TRBV20-1 combines with J gene TRBJ2-1, with D perhaps matching TRBD1 (5 bases). The CDR3 totals 16 residues. CDR1 is DFQATT and CDR2 is SNEGSKA in the germline V gene (reference sequence). Trimming left V 5 bases short and J 2 bases short, with 19 bases between. The CDR3 DNA reads as TGCAGTGCTTCAGGGTACGGCTATAATGCCTACAATGAGCAGTTCTTC. Its protein product is CSASGYGYNAYNEQFF.

Many counts were recorded for this clonotype. V gene TRBV12-3 or TRBV12-4 combines with J gene TRBJ2-5, with D tentatively TRBD1 (6 bases). The V gene lost 3 bases and the J gene lost 3 bases, with 17 bases spanning the gap. CDR3 length: 16 amino acids. CDR3 coding DNA: TGTGCCAGCAGTTTCAGCCCCGGACAGACTGAAGAGACCCAGTACTTC. Translating it yields CASSFSPGQTEETQYF.

This clonotype has a handful of counts. CDR3 DNA: TGTGCCAGCAGTGACGCTTGGGCGGGAGTCTCCGAGACCCAGTACTTC. Residues: CASSDAWAGVSETQYF. This chain uses TRBV6-1 with TRBJ2-5, with 7 bases that match TRBD2. The CDR3 runs to 16 residues. The germline V gene has CDR1 MNHNS and CDR2 SASEGT. Germline trimming cut 3 bases from V and 5 bases from J; bases unmatched to any gene: 12.

Comments on this clonotype: One end of the junction varies from germline; a read error may be responsible. CDR3 DNA sequence: TGTGCCCGCAGTTACATTTTGGGCACCGGGGAGCTGTTTTTT. Protein sequence: CARSYILGTGELFF. The chain carries TRBV6-5 and TRBJ2-2; D is uncertain. Germline V gives CDR1 MNHEY, CDR2 SVGAGI. There are 14 residues in the CDR3.

Only a few counts were recorded for this clonotype. The chain combines TRBV9 with TRBJ2-3; perhaps D is TRBD1 or TRBD2 (5 bases each). The germline V and J ends were trimmed by 4 bases and 4 bases, with 19 bases remaining between them. Germline CDR1 SGDLS, CDR2 YYNGEE. CDR3 length equals 16 residues. The CDR3 DNA sequence: TGTGCCAGCAGCCCGGGACCGGACGTAATAGCAGATACGCAGTATTTT. Protein sequence: CASSPGPDVIADTQYF. The variable domain in full, completed from reference TRBV9 and TRBJ2-3, reads DSGVTQTPKHLITATGQRVTLRCSPRSGDLSVYWYQQSLDQGLQFLIQYYNGEERAKGNILERFSAQQFPDLHSELNLSSLELGDSALYFCASSPGPDVIADTQYFGPGTRLTVL.

J is TRBJ2-7 and V is TRBV7-6; D not resolved. Trimming stripped 3 bases from V and 3 bases from J, with 9 bases between. The CDR3 is 13 residues long. Germline assignment: CDR1 SGHVS and CDR2 FNYEAQ. The CDR3 reads CASSFSTNYEQYF. CDR3 sequence (DNA): TGTGCCAGCAGCTTTTCGACCAACTACGAGCAGTACTTC.

This clonotype has more than one count but fewer than ten. The rearrangement uses TRBV7-8 and TRBJ1-1, with a tentative D call TRBD1 (5 bases). Germline CDR1 is SGHVS and CDR2 is FQNEAQ. The V and J ends lost 6 bases and 4 bases respectively, with 27 bases between them. The CDR3 is made up of 18 amino acids. The chain's CDR3 is CASRSLRLRGRQGTEAFF. The CDR3 bases are TGTGCCAGCAGGTCACTAAGGCTCCGGGGACGTCAGGGCACTGAAGCTTTCTTT.

This rearrangement joins TRBV2 to TRBJ2-5, with TRBD2 matching 12 bases. Unmatched junction bases numbered 10, after V lost 7 bases and J lost 4 bases. The CDR3 runs to 16 residues. Germline values: CDR1 SNHLY, CDR2 FYNNEI. Written as DNA, the CDR3 is TGTGCCAGCACCACCCGACTAGCGGGAGCCCGAGAGACCCAGTACTTC. Translating it yields CASTTRLAGARETQYF.

The chain links TRBV4-1 to TRBJ2-3; D is possibly TRBD2 (7 bases). This CDR3 spans 17 amino acids. Trimming removed 3 bases at V and 4 bases at J, with 20 bases between. CDR1 and CDR2 from the germline V gene are MGHRA and YSYEKL. In DNA, the CDR3 is TGCGCCAGCAGCCACCCCAACGGGGGGCGCCGATCAGATACGCAGTATTTT. Translating gives CASSHPNGGRRSDTQYF.

This clonotype was counted many times. This rearrangement joins TRBV28 to TRBJ1-5; tentative D call: TRBD1 (5 bases). The germline V and J ends were trimmed by 2 bases and 6 bases, with 20 bases remaining between them. Germline CDR1 is MDHEN and CDR2 is SYDVKM. The CDR3 length is 17 residues. CDR3 sequence reads: CASSLLGQGTLSQPQHF. The CDR3 DNA sequence: TGTGCCAGCAGTTTACTTGGGCAGGGTACTTTAAGTCAGCCCCAGCATTTT.

The chain couples TRBV19 to TRBJ2-7; 10 bases align to TRBD2. The germline CDR1 and CDR2 sequences are LNHDA and SQIVND (reference sequence). The CDR3 covers 15 residues. Unmatched junction bases numbered 5, after V lost 3 bases and J lost 3 bases. The DNA for the CDR3 is TGTGCCAGTAGTATCGGACTAGCGGAGTACTACGAGCAGTACTTC. This sequence encodes CASSIGLAEYYEQYF.

This clonotype was detected many times. The rearrangement uses TRBV9 and TRBJ2-7, with unresolved D. CDR3 size: 14 residues. Germline V CDR1 and CDR2: SGDLS, YYNGEE. Trimming took off 0 bases at V and 4 bases at J, with 11 bases between the two ends. CDR3 DNA sequence: TGTGCCAGCAGCGTAGGGGCCGGAGAGTACGAGCAGTACTTC. This translates into CASSVGAGEYEQYF.

In the case of this clonotype: A much bigger clone sits one base away, suggesting this may be a read error. The J gene is TRBJ2-1, the V gene TRBV12-5; the D is unclear. This CDR3 region has 14 residues. Germline V lookup: CDR1 LGHNT, CDR2 FRNRAP. CDR3 residues: CASGLAPVDNKQFF. The CDR3 nucleotides read TGTGCTAGTGGTTTGGCCCCAGTCGACAATAAGCAGTTCTTC.

The V call is TRBV9, the J call TRBJ2-2, with 7 bases that match TRBD2. The CDR3 length is 13 residues. Germline V lookup: CDR1 SGDLS, CDR2 YYNGEE. V was clipped by 6 bases and J by 6 bases; unmatched bases: 5. As DNA, the CDR3 is TGTGCCAGCACTATTGGGGGGGCCGGGGAGCTGTTTTTT. As protein: CASTIGGAGELFF. The variable domain in full, completed from reference TRBV9 and TRBJ2-2, reads DSGVTQTPKHLITATGQRVTLRCSPRSGDLSVYWYQQSLDQGLQFLIQYYNGEERAKGNILERFSAQQFPDLHSELNLSSLELGDSALYFCASTIGGAGELFFGEGSRLTVL.

This clonotype has more than one count but fewer than ten. The V and J genes are TRBV6-5 and TRBJ1-1, with D perhaps TRBD1 (6 bases). The CDR3 extends over 16 amino acids. Trimming shortened V by 5 bases and J by 3 bases, and 19 bases separated the two germline ends. CDR1 MNHEY and CDR2 SVGAGI come from the germline V gene. CDR3 in DNA: TGTGCCAGCAGTCCCAAGATGGGGGGCTGGGACACTGAAGCTTTCTTT. This translates into CASSPKMGGWDTEAFF.

The gene calls are TRBV11-2 and TRBJ1-6; no reliable D call. The germline gives CDR1 SGHAT, CDR2 FQNNGV. V was clipped by 0 bases and J by 7 bases, with 13 bases between them. The CDR3 is 16 amino acids. The CDR3 bases are TGTGCCAGCAGCTTAGATCTGGTAGCGGACAATTCACCCCTCCACTTT. Protein product: CASSLDLVADNSPLHF.